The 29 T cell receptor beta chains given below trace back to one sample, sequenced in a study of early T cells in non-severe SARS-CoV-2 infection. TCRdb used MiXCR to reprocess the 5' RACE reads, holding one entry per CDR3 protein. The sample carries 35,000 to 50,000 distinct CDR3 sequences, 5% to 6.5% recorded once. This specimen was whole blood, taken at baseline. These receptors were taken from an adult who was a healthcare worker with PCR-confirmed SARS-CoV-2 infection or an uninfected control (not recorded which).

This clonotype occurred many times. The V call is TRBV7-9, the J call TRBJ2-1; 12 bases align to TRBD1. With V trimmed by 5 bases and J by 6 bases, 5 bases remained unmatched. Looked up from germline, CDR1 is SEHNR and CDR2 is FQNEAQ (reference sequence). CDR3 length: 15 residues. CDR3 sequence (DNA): TGTGCCAGCAGCGGTGGGGACAGGGGGCCCAATGAGCAGTTCTTC. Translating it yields CASSGGDRGPNEQFF.

CDR3 nucleotide sequence: TGTGCCAGCAGTCCAGGGGGCGCGGGCAATCAGCCCCAGCATTTT. Its protein product is CASSPGGAGNQPQHF. The gene calls are TRBV7-9 and TRBJ1-5; 8 bases are a match to TRBD1. CDR3 length: 15 amino acids. CDR1 and CDR2 from the germline V gene are SEHNR and FQNEAQ (reference sequence). Losses at the gene ends were 6 bases for V and 2 bases for J; bases not matched to a gene: 6.

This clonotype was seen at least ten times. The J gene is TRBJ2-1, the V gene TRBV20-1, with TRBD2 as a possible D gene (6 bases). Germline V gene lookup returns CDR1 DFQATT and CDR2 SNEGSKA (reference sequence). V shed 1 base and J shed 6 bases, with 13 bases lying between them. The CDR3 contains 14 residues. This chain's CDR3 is CSARAPGGSNEQFF. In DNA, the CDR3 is TGCAGTGCTAGAGCCCCCGGGGGAAGCAATGAGCAGTTCTTC.

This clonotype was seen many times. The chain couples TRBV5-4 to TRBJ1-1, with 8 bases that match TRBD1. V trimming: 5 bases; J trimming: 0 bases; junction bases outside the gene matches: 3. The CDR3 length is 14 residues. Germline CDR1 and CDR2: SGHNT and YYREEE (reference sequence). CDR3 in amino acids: CASSTGQVNTEAFF. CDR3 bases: TGTGCCAGCAGTACGGGACAGGTGAACACTGAAGCTTTCTTT.

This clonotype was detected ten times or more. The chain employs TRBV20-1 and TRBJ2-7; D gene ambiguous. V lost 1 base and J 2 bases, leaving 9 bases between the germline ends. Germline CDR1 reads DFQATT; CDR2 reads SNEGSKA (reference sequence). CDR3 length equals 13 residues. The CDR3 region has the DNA TGCAGTGCTAGAGGGTCAACAACCTACGAGCAGTACTTC. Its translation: CSARGSTTYEQYF.

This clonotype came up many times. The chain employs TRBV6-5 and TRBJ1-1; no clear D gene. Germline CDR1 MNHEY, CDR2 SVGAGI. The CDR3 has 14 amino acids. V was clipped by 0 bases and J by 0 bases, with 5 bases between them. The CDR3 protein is CASSYSRLNTEAFF. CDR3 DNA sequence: TGTGCCAGCAGTTACTCGAGACTGAACACTGAAGCTTTCTTT.

The CDR3 spells CASSAETVHNQPQHF. DNA for the CDR3: TGTGCCAGCAGTGCCGAGACAGTTCACAATCAGCCCCAGCATTTT. The chain carries TRBV2 and TRBJ1-5; TRBD1 might be the D (5 bases). Between the trimmed V and J ends, which lost 4 bases and 3 bases, there was a span of 13 bases. Germline CDR1 is SNHLY and CDR2 is FYNNEI. The CDR3 is 15 residues long.

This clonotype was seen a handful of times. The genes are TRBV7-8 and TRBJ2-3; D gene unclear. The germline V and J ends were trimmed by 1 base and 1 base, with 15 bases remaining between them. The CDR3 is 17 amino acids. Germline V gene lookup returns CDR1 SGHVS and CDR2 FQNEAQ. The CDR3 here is CASSLVRFAKGTDTQYF. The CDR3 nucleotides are TGTGCCAGCAGCTTAGTTCGGTTCGCAAAGGGCACAGATACGCAGTATTTT.

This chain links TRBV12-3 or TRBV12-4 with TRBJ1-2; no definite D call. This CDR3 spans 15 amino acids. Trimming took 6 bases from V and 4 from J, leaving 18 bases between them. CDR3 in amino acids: CASRKTSGATYGYTF. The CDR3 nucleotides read TGTGCCAGCAGAAAAACTTCGGGCGCAACCTATGGCTACACCTTC.

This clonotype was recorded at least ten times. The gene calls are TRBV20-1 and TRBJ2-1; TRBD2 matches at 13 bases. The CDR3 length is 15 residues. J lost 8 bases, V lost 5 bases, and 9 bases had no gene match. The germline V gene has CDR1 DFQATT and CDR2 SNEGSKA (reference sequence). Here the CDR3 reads CSASLAGGTSDEQFF. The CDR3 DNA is TGCAGTGCTTCACTAGCGGGGGGGACCTCGGATGAGCAGTTCTTC.

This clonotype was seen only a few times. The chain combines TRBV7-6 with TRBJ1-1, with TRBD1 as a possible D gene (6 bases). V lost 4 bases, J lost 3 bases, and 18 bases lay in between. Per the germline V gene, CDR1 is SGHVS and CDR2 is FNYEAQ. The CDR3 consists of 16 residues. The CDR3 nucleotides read TGTGCCAGCAGCTCTTTTGCGAACAGGGATGACACTGAAGCTTTCTTT. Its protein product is CASSSFANRDDTEAFF.

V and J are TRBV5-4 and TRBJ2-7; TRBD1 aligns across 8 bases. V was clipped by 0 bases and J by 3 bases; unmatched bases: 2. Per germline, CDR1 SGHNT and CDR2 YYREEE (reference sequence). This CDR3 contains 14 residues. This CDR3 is CASSLADRGYEQYF. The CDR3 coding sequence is TGTGCCAGCAGCTTGGCCGACAGGGGCTACGAGCAGTACTTC.

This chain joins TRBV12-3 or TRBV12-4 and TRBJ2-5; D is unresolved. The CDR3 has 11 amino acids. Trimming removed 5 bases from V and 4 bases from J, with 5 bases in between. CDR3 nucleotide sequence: TGTGCCAGCAGTATATCAGAGACCCAGTACTTC. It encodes CASSISETQYF.

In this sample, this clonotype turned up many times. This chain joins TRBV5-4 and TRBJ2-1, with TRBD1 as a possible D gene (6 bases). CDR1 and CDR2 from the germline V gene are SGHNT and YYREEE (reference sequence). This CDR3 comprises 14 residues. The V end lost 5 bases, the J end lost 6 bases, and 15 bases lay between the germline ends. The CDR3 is CASRPDSESNEQFF. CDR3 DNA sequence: TGTGCCAGCAGGCCGGACAGCGAGAGCAATGAGCAGTTCTTC.

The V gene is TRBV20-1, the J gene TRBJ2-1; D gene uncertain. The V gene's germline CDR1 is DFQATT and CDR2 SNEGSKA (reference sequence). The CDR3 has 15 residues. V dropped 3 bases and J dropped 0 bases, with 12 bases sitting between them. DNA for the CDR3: TGCAGTGCTAGCGCAACTGGAAGCTCCTACAATGAGCAGTTCTTC. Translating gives CSASATGSSYNEQFF.

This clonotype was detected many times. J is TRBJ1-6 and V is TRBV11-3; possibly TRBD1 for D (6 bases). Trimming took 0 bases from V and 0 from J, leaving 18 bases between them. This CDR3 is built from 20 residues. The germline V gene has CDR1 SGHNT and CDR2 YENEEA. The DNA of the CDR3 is TGTGCCAGCAGCTTAGATAAAGGGACACCCGGGAGCTCCTATAATTCACCCCTCCACTTT. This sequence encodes CASSLDKGTPGSSYNSPLHF.

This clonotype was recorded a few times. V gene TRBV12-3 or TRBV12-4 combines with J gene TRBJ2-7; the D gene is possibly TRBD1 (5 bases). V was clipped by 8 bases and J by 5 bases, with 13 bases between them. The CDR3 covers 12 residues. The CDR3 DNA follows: TGTGCCAGCTCCAGGGATCGCAACGAGCAGTACTTC. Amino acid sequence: CASSRDRNEQYF.

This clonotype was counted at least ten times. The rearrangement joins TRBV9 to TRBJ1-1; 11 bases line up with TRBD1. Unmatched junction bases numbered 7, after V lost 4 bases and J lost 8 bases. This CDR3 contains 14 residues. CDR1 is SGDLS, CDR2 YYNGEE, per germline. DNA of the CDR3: TGTGCCAGCAGCTTAGGGACAGGGGGGAGCGAAGCTTTCTTT. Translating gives CASSLGTGGSEAFF.

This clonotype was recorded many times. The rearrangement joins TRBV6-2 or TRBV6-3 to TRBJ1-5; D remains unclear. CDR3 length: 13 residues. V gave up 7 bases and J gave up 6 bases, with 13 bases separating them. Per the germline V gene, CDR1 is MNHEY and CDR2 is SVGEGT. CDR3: CASIMGMGQPQHF. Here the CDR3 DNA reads TGTGCCAGCATTATGGGGATGGGTCAGCCCCAGCATTTT.

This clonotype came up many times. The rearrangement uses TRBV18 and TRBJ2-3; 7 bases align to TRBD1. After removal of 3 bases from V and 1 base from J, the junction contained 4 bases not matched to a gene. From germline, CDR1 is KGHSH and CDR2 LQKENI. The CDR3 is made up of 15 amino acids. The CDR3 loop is CASSPGQTGTDTQYF. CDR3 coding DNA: TGTGCCAGCTCACCGGGACAGACTGGCACAGATACGCAGTATTTT. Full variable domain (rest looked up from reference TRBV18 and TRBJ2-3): NAGVMQNPRHLVRRRGQEARLRCSPMKGHSHVYWYRQLPEEGLKFMVYLQKENIIDESGMPKERFSAEFPKEGPSILRIQQVVRGDSAAYFCASSPGQTGTDTQYFGPGTRLTVL.

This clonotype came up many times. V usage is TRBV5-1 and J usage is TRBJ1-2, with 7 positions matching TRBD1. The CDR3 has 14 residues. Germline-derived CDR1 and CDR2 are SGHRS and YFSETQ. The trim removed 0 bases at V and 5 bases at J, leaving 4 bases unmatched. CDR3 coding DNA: TGCGCCAGCAGCTTGGGACAGGGTAATTATGGCTACACCTTC. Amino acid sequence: CASSLGQGNYGYTF.

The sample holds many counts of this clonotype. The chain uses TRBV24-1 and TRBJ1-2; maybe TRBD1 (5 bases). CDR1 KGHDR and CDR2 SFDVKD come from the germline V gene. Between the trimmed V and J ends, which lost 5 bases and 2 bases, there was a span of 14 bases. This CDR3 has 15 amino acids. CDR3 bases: TGTGCCACCAGTGCCCCCCAACAGGCCAACTATGGCTACACCTTC. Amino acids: CATSAPQQANYGYTF.

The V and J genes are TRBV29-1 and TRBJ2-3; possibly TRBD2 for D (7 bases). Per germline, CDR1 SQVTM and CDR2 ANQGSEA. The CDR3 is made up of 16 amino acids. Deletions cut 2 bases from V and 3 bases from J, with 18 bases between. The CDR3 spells CSVEYGGLYWTDTQYF. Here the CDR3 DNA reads TGCAGCGTTGAATACGGGGGGCTCTATTGGACAGATACGCAGTATTTT.

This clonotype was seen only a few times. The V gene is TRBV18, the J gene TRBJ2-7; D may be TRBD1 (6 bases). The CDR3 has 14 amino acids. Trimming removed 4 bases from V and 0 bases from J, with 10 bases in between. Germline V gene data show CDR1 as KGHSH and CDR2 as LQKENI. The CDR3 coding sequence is TGTGCCAGCTCACACGGACAGAGCTCCTACGAGCAGTACTTC. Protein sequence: CASSHGQSSYEQYF.

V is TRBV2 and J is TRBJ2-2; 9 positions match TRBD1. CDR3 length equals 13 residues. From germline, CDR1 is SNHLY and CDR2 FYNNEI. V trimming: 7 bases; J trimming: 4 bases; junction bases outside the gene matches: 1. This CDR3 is CASKTGGTGELFF. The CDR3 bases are TGTGCCAGCAAGACAGGGGGCACCGGGGAGCTGTTTTTT.

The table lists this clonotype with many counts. The CDR3, as DNA: TGTGCCAGCAGCTTTGGGACAGGAGCTAACTATGGCTACACCTTC. Translating it yields CASSFGTGANYGYTF. This chain uses TRBV5-4 with TRBJ1-2; 8 bases agree with TRBD1. This CDR3 contains 15 residues. V lost 2 bases, J lost 0 bases, and 3 bases stayed unmatched. The germline CDR1 and CDR2 sequences are SGHNT and YYREEE (reference sequence).

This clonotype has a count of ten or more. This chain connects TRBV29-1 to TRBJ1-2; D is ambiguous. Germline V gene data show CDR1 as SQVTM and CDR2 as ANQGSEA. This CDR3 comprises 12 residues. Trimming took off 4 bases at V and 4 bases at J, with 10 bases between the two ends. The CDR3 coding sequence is TGCAGCGTTGTCCAGGTCGGCTATGGCTACACCTTC. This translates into CSVVQVGYGYTF.

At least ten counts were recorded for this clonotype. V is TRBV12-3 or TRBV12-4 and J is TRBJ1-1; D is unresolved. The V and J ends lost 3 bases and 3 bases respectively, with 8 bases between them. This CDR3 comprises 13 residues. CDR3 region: CASSLKVYTEAFF. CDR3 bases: TGTGCCAGCAGTTTGAAGGTCTACACTGAAGCTTTCTTT.

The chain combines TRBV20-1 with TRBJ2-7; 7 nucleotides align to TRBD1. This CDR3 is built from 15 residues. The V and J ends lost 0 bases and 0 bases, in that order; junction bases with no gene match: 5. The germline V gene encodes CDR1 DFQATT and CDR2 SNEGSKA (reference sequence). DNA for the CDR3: TGCAGTGCTAGAGACTCGGGGACAGCCTCCTACGAGCAGTACTTC. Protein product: CSARDSGTASYEQYF.